Shown below are 15 T cell receptor beta chains from a single sample sequenced in a study of OX40 agonist ivuxolimab in advanced cancers. This table comes from immunoSEQ multiplex PCR, and its TCRdb copy is limited to in-frame clones, with some not included. The sample has tens of thousands of clones; roughly 94% are singletons. The sample consisted of CD4+ or CD8+ T cells sorted from blood, taken in a trial of the OX40 agonist ivuxolimab. These TCRs come from an adult with an advanced solid tumor such as melanoma, head and neck, liver or kidney cancer.

The chain recombines TRBV7-9 with TRBJ2-1, with D maybe TRBD2 (5 bases). The CDR3 runs to 14 residues. Trimming pared 3 bases from V and 1 base from J, leaving 7 bases between. The germline gives CDR1 SEHNR, CDR2 FQNEAQ (reference sequence). The CDR3 DNA follows: TGTGCCAGCAGCTTTGAGGGATCCTACAATGAGCAGTTCTTC. Translation gives CASSFEGSYNEQFF.

The chain carries TRBV4-1 and TRBJ2-2; the D gene is possibly TRBD2 (6 bases). V dropped 6 bases and J dropped 5 bases, with 10 bases sitting between them. Per the germline V gene, CDR1 is MGHRA and CDR2 is YSYEKL. The CDR3 totals 13 residues. CDR3 DNA: TGCGCCAGCAGGGGGGAGGAAACCGGGGAGCTGTTTTTT. It yields the protein CASRGEETGELFF.

This clone was recorded a few times. The V call is TRBV5-1, the J call TRBJ1-1; 8 bases map to TRBD1. V trimming: 0 bases; J trimming: 8 bases; junction bases outside the gene matches: 3. The CDR3 sequence is 13 residues long. CDR1 SGHRS and CDR2 YFSETQ come from the germline V gene. CDR3 nucleotide sequence: TGCGCCAGCAGCTTGGGACAGGGGCGCGAAGCTTTCTTT. Its protein product is CASSLGQGREAFF.

The chain is built from TRBV27 and TRBJ2-7; D gene ambiguous. Between the trimmed V and J ends, which lost 8 bases and 2 bases, there was a span of 10 bases. This CDR3 is 12 amino acids long. Germline CDR1 reads MNHEY; CDR2 reads SMNVEV (reference sequence). CDR3 loop: CASGAYTYEQYF. The CDR3 DNA sequence: TGTGCCAGCGGCGCCTACACCTACGAGCAGTACTTC.

This rearrangement joins TRBV25-1 to TRBJ2-4, with D uncertain. Looked up from germline, CDR1 is MGHDK and CDR2 is SYGVNS. The CDR3 is 13 amino acids. Trimming shortened V by 6 bases and J by 6 bases, and 12 bases separated the two germline ends. CDR3 protein: CASRPENRNIQYF. The CDR3 nucleotides are TGTGCCAGCAGACCTGAGAACCGAAACATTCAGTACTTC.

The chain links TRBV6-5 to TRBJ1-5; D is unclear. This CDR3 has 14 residues. Germline loops: CDR1 MNHEY, CDR2 SVGAGI. Trimming shortened V by 5 bases and J by 4 bases, and 12 bases separated the two germline ends. The CDR3 loop reads CASSAVGPNQPQHF. The CDR3 nucleotides read TGTGCCAGCAGTGCCGTGGGTCCGAATCAGCCCCAGCATTTT.

The chain carries TRBV21-1 and TRBJ2-7. TRBV21-1 is classified as a pseudogene. CDR3 length: 16 residues. The CDR3 reads CASSTKTRDGDYEQYF. In nucleotides, the CDR3 is TGTGCCAGCAGCACCAAGACCCGGGACGGGGACTACGAGCAGTACTTC.

The chain employs TRBV6-5 and TRBJ1-3; tentatively, D is TRBD1 (6 bases). The ends were cut back, 1 base at V and 7 bases at J, with 17 bases in the middle. There are 16 residues in the CDR3. Per the germline V gene, CDR1 is MNHEY and CDR2 is SVGAGI. The CDR3: CASSYYSSGTLNTIYF. The CDR3 bases are TGTGCCAGCAGTTACTACTCGAGCGGGACACTTAACACCATATATTTT.

The chain has TRBV19 and TRBJ2-5; D possibly corresponds to TRBD2 (6 bases). Per the germline V gene, CDR1 is LNHDA and CDR2 is SQIVND (reference sequence). The CDR3 is 14 residues long. Trimming left V 3 bases short and J 1 base short, with 9 bases between. The CDR3 nucleotides read TGTGCCAGTAGTATGGGAGGCAGCCAAGAGACCCAGTACTTC. This codes for CASSMGGSQETQYF.

This rearrangement joins TRBV7-9 to TRBJ2-1; D gene ambiguous. Trimming removed 1 base at V and 5 bases at J, with 0 bases between. The germline V gene encodes CDR1 SEHNR and CDR2 FQNEAQ (reference sequence). This CDR3 is built from 11 residues. CDR3 bases: TGTGCCAGCAGCTTAGACAATGAGCAGTTCTTC. It codes for CASSLDNEQFF. The variable domain in full, completed from reference TRBV7-9 and TRBJ2-1, reads DTGVSQNPRHKITKRGQNVTFRCDPISEHNRLYWYRQTLGQGPEFLTYFQNEAQLEKSRLLSDRFSAERPKGSFSTLEIQRTEQGDSAMYLCASSLDNEQFFGPGTRLTVL.

This sequence joins TRBV5-4 and TRBJ2-7; D remains ambiguous. CDR3 length equals 14 residues. V was trimmed by 3 bases and J by 4 bases, leaving 14 bases between them. The germline gives CDR1 SGHNT, CDR2 YYREEE (reference sequence). The CDR3 reads CASSSAPLTYEQYF. The CDR3 DNA sequence: TGTGCCAGCAGCTCGGCCCCCCTGACTTACGAGCAGTACTTC.

As for this clone: The same CDR3 arises from other DNA sequences in this sample as well. The chain couples TRBV7-9 to TRBJ2-7; tentative D call: TRBD1 (6 bases). Germline V gene data show CDR1 as SEHNR and CDR2 as FQNEAQ (reference sequence). The ends were cut back, 5 bases at V and 4 bases at J, with 21 bases in the middle. The length of the CDR3 is 16 residues. The CDR3 bases are TGTGCCAGCAGCCACACGGGACACGGGTTATCTTACGAGCAGTACTTC. Translating gives CASSHTGHGLSYEQYF.

The rearrangement joins TRBV6-5 to TRBJ2-7, with D possibly being TRBD2 (5 bases). There are 14 residues in the CDR3. V gave up 6 bases and J gave up 3 bases, with 15 bases separating them. The germline gives CDR1 MNHEY, CDR2 SVGAGI. CDR3 sequence: CASRDTARDYEQYF. The CDR3 DNA reads as TGTGCCAGCAGAGACACCGCCCGGGACTACGAGCAGTACTTC.

The chain recombines TRBV19 with TRBJ2-7; TRBD2 matches 13 bases. Trimming removed 5 bases from V and 3 bases from J; junction bases left unmatched: 1. CDR3 size: 14 residues. Looked up from germline, CDR1 is LNHDA and CDR2 is SQIVND (reference sequence). CDR3 DNA sequence: TGTGCCAGTAGTGGGACTAGCGGGATCTACGAGCAGTACTTC. Translating it yields CASSGTSGIYEQYF.

In DNA, the CDR3 is TGTGCCAGCAGCTTAGCACGACAGAGCTACGAGCAGTACTTC. Translation: CASSLARQSYEQYF. The rearrangement uses TRBV7-9 and TRBJ2-7; D is possibly TRBD1 (5 bases). V was cut by 0 bases and J by 3 bases, with 9 bases left in between. The CDR3 loop spans 14 amino acids. Per the germline V gene, CDR1 is SEHNR and CDR2 is FQNEAQ (reference sequence). Full variable domain (rest looked up from reference TRBV7-9 and TRBJ2-7): DTGVSQNPRHKITKRGQNVTFRCDPISEHNRLYWYRQTLGQGPEFLTYFQNEAQLEKSRLLSDRFSAERPKGSFSTLEIQRTEQGDSAMYLCASSLARQSYEQYFGPGTRLTVT.